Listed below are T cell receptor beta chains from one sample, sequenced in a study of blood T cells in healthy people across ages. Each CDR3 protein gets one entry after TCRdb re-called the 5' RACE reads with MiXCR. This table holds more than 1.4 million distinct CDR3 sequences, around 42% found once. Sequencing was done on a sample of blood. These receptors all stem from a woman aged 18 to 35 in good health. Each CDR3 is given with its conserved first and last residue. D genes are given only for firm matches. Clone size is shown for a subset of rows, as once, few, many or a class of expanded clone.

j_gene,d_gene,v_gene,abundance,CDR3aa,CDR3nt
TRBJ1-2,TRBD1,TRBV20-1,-,CSARTGTGNYGYTF,TGCAGTGCCAGGACAGGGACGGGTAACTATGGCTACACCTTC
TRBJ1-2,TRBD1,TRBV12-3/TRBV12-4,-,CASSTRTGVARGYTF,TGTGCCAGCAGTACCCGGACAGGCGTAGCTAGGGGCTACACCTTC
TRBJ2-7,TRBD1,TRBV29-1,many,CSATDRVPYEQYF,TGCAGCGCAACGGACAGGGTACCCTACGAGCAGTACTTC
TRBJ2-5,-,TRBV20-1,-,CSADQVETQYF,TGCAGTGCAGACCAGGTGGAGACCCAGTACTTC
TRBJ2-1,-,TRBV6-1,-,CASSEGASLEEQFF,TGTGCCAGCAGTGAAGGGGCTAGCCTTGAGGAGCAGTTCTTC
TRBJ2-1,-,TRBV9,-,CASSVGDWLGGEQFF,TGTGCCAGCAGCGTAGGGGACTGGCTAGGGGGGGAGCAGTTCTTC
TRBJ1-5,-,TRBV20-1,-,CSARNPQGRASNQPQHF,TGCAGTGCTAGAAACCCCCAGGGGAGGGCTAGCAATCAGCCCCAGCATTTT
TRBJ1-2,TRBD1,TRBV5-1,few,CASSEGQLYGYTF,TGCGCCAGCAGCGAGGGACAGCTCTATGGCTACACCTTC
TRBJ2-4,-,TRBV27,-,CASSPRGRVEQYF,TGTGCCAGCAGTCCCCGGGGCAGGGTGGAGCAGTACTTC
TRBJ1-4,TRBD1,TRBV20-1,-,CSARVQGATNEKLFF,TGCAGTGCTAGAGTCCAGGGGGCAACTAATGAAAAACTGTTTTTT
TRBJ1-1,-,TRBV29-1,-,CSGEGGAEAFF,TGCAGCGGTGAAGGGGGGGCTGAAGCTTTCTTT
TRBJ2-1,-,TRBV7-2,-,CASSSDGSGQFF,TGTGCCAGCAGCTCAGACGGGTCGGGGCAGTTCTTC
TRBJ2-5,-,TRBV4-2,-,CASSQVEQGLGEQYF,TGTGCCAGCAGCCAAGTGGAACAGGGCTTGGGGGAGCAGTACTTC
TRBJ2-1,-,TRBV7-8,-,CASMGRNSYNKQFF,TGTGCCAGCATGGGCAGAAACTCCTACAATAAGCAGTTCTTC
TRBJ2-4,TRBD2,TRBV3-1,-,CASSQDATSGAKNIQYF,TGTGCCAGCAGCCAAGATGCGACTAGCGGAGCCAAAAACATTCAGTACTTC
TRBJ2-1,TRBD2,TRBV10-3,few,CAISDPASGRRNEQFF,TGTGCCATCAGTGACCCAGCTAGCGGGAGGAGGAATGAGCAGTTCTTC
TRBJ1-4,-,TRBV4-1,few,CASSQSWGLANEKLFF,TGCGCCAGCAGCCAGTCCTGGGGGCTGGCTAATGAAAAACTGTTTTTT
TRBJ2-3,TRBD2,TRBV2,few,CASSELGTSGGVDTQYF,TGTGCCAGCAGTGAACTAGGGACTAGCGGGGGCGTGGATACGCAGTATTTT
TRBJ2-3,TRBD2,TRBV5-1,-,CASSLAAGVSTDTQYF,TGCGCCAGCAGCTTGGCCGCGGGAGTCAGCACAGATACGCAGTATTTT
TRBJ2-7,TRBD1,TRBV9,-,CASSERTGAYEQYF,TGTGCCAGCAGCGAAAGGACAGGAGCCTACGAGCAGTACTTC
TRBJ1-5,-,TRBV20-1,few,CSAREGGRQPQHF,TGCAGTGCTAGAGAAGGGGGGAGGCAGCCCCAGCATTTT
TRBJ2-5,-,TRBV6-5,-,CASSPNTRVLETQYF,TGTGCCAGCAGCCCAAACACCAGGGTGCTGGAGACCCAGTACTTC
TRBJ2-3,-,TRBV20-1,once,CSARERKTQYF,TGCAGTGCTAGAGAGCGGAAAACGCAGTATTTT
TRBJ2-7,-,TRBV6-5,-,CASSYGDAYNEQYF,TGTGCCAGCAGTTATGGGGACGCCTACAATGAGCAGTACTTC
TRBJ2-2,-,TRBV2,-,CATRPRGAGELFF,TGTGCCACCAGGCCGCGGGGCGCCGGGGAGCTGTTTTTT
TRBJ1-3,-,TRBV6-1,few,CASSAGGSGNTIYF,TGTGCCAGCAGTGCCGGCGGCTCTGGAAACACCATATATTTT
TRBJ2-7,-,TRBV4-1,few,CASSQDLLNEQYF,TGCGCCAGCAGCCAAGATCTGTTAAACGAGCAGTACTTC
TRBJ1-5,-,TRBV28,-,CASSPRGSSNQPQHF,TGTGCCAGCAGTCCCCGGGGAAGTAGCAATCAGCCCCAGCATTTT
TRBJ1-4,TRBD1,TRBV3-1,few,CASSPLAGGDFEKLFF,TGTGCCAGCAGCCCGCTAGCAGGGGGCGATTTTGAAAAACTGTTTTTT
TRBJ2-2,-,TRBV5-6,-,CASSLGVTDTGELFF,TGTGCCAGCAGCTTGGGGGTTACGGACACCGGGGAGCTGTTTTTT
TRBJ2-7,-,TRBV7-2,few,CASSQMGLASYEQYF,TGTGCCAGCAGCCAAATGGGACTCGCCTCCTACGAGCAGTACTTC
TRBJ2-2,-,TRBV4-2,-,CASSPDLLGGELFF,TGTGCCAGCAGCCCCGATCTTTTGGGCGGGGAGCTGTTTTTT
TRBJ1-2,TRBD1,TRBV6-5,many,CASSYGGIRDRANYGYTF,TGTGCCAGCAGTTACGGAGGAATTCGGGACAGGGCGAACTATGGCTACACCTTC
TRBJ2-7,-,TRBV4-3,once,CASSQDRSAYEQYF,TGCGCCAGCAGCCAAGATCGAAGCGCCTACGAGCAGTACTTC
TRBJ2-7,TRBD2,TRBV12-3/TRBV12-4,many,CASSLTSGASYEQYF,TGTGCCAGCAGTCTAACTAGCGGGGCATCCTACGAGCAGTACTTC
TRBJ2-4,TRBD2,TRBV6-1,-,CASRLPGLDKNIQYF,TGTGCCAGCAGACTCCCGGGACTAGATAAGAACATTCAGTACTTC
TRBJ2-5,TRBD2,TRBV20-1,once,CSAIHFRGSGKSVVETQYF,TGCAGTGCCATCCACTTCCGGGGTAGCGGGAAGTCGGTCGTAGAGACCCAGTACTTC
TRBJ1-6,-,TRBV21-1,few,CASSKNDRGSHNSPLHF,TGTGCCAGCAGCAAAAATGACAGGGGCTCCCATAATTCACCCCTCCACTTT
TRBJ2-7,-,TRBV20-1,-,CSALLDPEGYEQYF,TGCAGTGCACTACTGGACCCGGAAGGCTACGAGCAGTACTTC
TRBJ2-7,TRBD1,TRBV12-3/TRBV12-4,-,CASSPDRVSADEQYF,TGTGCCAGCAGCCCAGACAGGGTGTCTGCGGACGAGCAGTACTTC
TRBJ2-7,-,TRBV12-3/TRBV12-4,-,CASNFGGSSYEQYF,TGTGCCAGCAATTTCGGGGGTAGCTCCTACGAGCAGTACTTC
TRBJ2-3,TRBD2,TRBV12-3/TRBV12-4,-,CASSLETSGLNTQYF,TGTGCCAGCAGTTTAGAGACTAGCGGCCTAAATACGCAGTATTTT
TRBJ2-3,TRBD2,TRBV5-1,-,CASKGTSGSTDTQYF,TGCGCCAGCAAGGGGACTAGCGGGAGCACAGATACGCAGTATTTT
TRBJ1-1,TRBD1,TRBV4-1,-,CASSQVRGSGWTEAFF,TGCGCCAGCAGCCAAGTCAGGGGGAGTGGGTGGACTGAAGCTTTCTTT
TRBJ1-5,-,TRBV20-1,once,CSASLPPRAGNQPQHF,TGCAGTGCTAGTCTTCCCCCGCGGGCCGGCAATCAGCCCCAGCATTTT
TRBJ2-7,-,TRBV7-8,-,CASSQLRGSSYEQYF,TGTGCCAGCAGCCAACTCAGGGGTTCCTCCTACGAGCAGTACTTC
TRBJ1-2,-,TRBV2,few,CARPDKSPYTF,TGTGCCCGACCCGACAAGTCCCCCTACACCTTC
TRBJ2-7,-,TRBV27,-,CASRLQVGGAEQYF,TGTGCCAGCAGGCTACAGGTGGGTGGCGCCGAGCAGTACTTC
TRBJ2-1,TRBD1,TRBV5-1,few,CASSAAGQGIASEQFF,TGCGCCAGCAGCGCAGCCGGACAGGGAATTGCGAGTGAGCAGTTCTTC
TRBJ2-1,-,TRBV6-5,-,CASSYQGPSQGEQFF,TGTGCCAGCAGTTACCAGGGCCCTTCCCAAGGCGAGCAGTTCTTC
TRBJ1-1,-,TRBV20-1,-,CSARDPGSTEAFF,TGCAGTGCTAGAGATCCGGGGAGCACTGAAGCTTTCTTT
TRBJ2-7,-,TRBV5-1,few,CASSKGPTSYEQYF,TGCGCCAGCAGCAAGGGGCCAACATCCTACGAGCAGTACTTC
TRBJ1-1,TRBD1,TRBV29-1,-,CSVNRGLNTEAFF,TGCAGCGTCAACAGGGGCTTGAACACTGAAGCTTTCTTT
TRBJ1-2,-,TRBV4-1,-,CASSQGGGDVLYGYTF,TGCGCCAGCAGCCAAGGCGGGGGGGATGTCTTATACGGCTACACCTTC
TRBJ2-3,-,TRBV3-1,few,CASSQSWGGLMVDTQYF,TGTGCCAGCAGCCAGTCCTGGGGGGGCCTAATGGTAGATACGCAGTATTTT